The rows below give T cell receptor beta chains drawn from one sample of a study of blood T cells in healthy people across ages. TCRdb reanalysed the 5' RACE reads using MiXCR and keeps one entry per CDR3 protein. The sample shows hundreds of thousands of distinct CDR3 sequences, 52% of them seen only once. The material sequenced was blood. The receptors originated from a woman of 80 years or more in good health. Both conserved end residues are part of each CDR3. The D gene is left open where the match is weak. The listing skips clone size in some rows; elsewhere it reads once, few, many or a size class.

j_gene: TRBJ2-5
v_gene: TRBV10-3
abundance: NA
len: 14
d_gene: NA
CDR3aa: CAISASTSQETQYF
CDR3nt: TGTGCCATCAGTGCGTCAACATCGCAAGAGACCCAGTACTTC

j_gene: TRBJ1-5
v_gene: TRBV29-1
abundance: NA
len: 13
d_gene: NA
CDR3aa: CSVDTWRNQPQHF
CDR3nt: TGCAGCGTGGACACATGGAGGAATCAGCCCCAGCATTTT

j_gene: TRBJ1-1
v_gene: TRBV25-1
abundance: few
len: 13
d_gene: NA
CDR3aa: CASSVTSYTEAFF
CDR3nt: TGTGCCAGCAGTGTGACATCCTACACTGAAGCTTTCTTT

j_gene: TRBJ2-1
v_gene: TRBV6-6
abundance: NA
len: 14
d_gene: TRBD2
CDR3aa: CASSSSGRINEQFF
CDR3nt: TGTGCCAGCAGTTCCAGCGGGAGAATAAATGAGCAGTTCTTC

j_gene: TRBJ2-7
v_gene: TRBV6-5
abundance: NA
len: 14
d_gene: NA
CDR3aa: CASMAADPSYEQYF
CDR3nt: TGTGCCAGCATGGCAGCGGATCCCTCCTACGAGCAGTACTTC

j_gene: TRBJ2-5
v_gene: TRBV25-1
abundance: few
len: 14
d_gene: NA
CDR3aa: CASSDFRGGETQYF
CDR3nt: TGTGCCAGCAGTGATTTTAGGGGCGGTGAGACCCAGTACTTC

j_gene: TRBJ1-1
v_gene: TRBV12-3/TRBV12-4
abundance: NA
len: 15
d_gene: NA
CDR3aa: CASTPTTTEDTEAFF
CDR3nt: TGTGCCAGCACCCCGACCACAACAGAAGACACTGAAGCTTTCTTT

j_gene: TRBJ1-5
v_gene: TRBV13
abundance: NA
len: 15
d_gene: NA
CDR3aa: CASSRVGAQGQPQHF
CDR3nt: TGTGCCAGCAGCCGTGTCGGGGCGCAAGGTCAGCCCCAGCATTTT

j_gene: TRBJ2-5
v_gene: TRBV24-1
abundance: NA
len: 15
d_gene: NA
CDR3aa: CATSDPRGDGETQYF
CDR3nt: TGTGCCACCAGTGATCCTAGGGGGGACGGAGAGACCCAGTACTTC

j_gene: TRBJ2-3
v_gene: TRBV20-1
abundance: NA
len: 17
d_gene: TRBD1
CDR3aa: CSARGSGQGPSTDTQYF
CDR3nt: TGCAGTGCTAGAGGGTCGGGACAGGGACCTAGCACAGATACGCAGTATTTT

j_gene: TRBJ2-3
v_gene: TRBV3-1
abundance: NA
len: 15
d_gene: NA
CDR3aa: CASSRRSPSTDTQYF
CDR3nt: TGTGCCAGCAGCCGAAGGTCTCCCAGCACAGATACGCAGTATTTT

j_gene: TRBJ1-2
v_gene: TRBV28
abundance: NA
len: 13
d_gene: TRBD1
CDR3aa: CASVEQGAWGYTF
CDR3nt: TGTGCCAGCGTGGAACAGGGGGCGTGGGGCTACACCTTC

j_gene: TRBJ1-1
v_gene: TRBV29-1
abundance: NA
len: 14
d_gene: TRBD1
CDR3aa: CSVEETGGATEAFF
CDR3nt: TGCAGCGTTGAAGAGACAGGGGGGGCAACTGAAGCTTTCTTT

j_gene: TRBJ2-7
v_gene: TRBV12-3/TRBV12-4
abundance: NA
len: 15
d_gene: TRBD2
CDR3aa: CASSPMGTTGNEQYF
CDR3nt: TGTGCCAGCAGTCCAATGGGGACTACCGGCAACGAGCAGTACTTC

j_gene: TRBJ2-3
v_gene: TRBV7-2
abundance: many
len: 17
d_gene: TRBD2
CDR3aa: CASSLGLAGGRTDTQYF
CDR3nt: TGTGCCAGCAGCTTAGGGCTAGCGGGGGGGCGTACAGATACGCAGTATTTT

j_gene: TRBJ1-6
v_gene: TRBV7-9
abundance: many
len: 17
d_gene: NA
CDR3aa: CASSPVGSSSYNSPLHF
CDR3nt: TGTGCCAGCAGCCCAGTGGGAAGTAGCTCCTATAATTCACCCCTCCACTTT

j_gene: TRBJ2-7
v_gene: TRBV7-6
abundance: NA
len: 14
d_gene: NA
CDR3aa: CASSLIPTSHEQYF
CDR3nt: TGTGCCAGCAGCTTAATCCCTACTAGCCATGAGCAGTACTTC